By frequency in the sample, the clone carrying this T cell receptor beta chain is medium-sized. The antigen remains undetermined. The data derive from a study of identical twins. Study outcomes and limitations: Cord blood's abundant beta clonotypes had fewer insertions, unlike memory repertoires.

With V trimmed by 2 bases and J by 4 bases, 2 bases remained unmatched. The germline V gene encodes CDR1 SEHNR and CDR2 FQNEAQ (reference sequence). The CDR3 is 13 amino acids. cDNA molecules carried unique molecular identifiers, and template switching added a universal primer site. Via MiXCR, TCRdb re-called the 5' RACE reads, giving one row per CDR3 protein. The sample includes some 500,000 distinct CDR3 sequences, 9.5% to 10% of them seen just once. These data also featured in a second study, about yellow fever vaccine responses in identical twins.

The sample consisted of PBMCs. The origin of this receptor is a woman between 18 and 29 years old in good health. The chain recombines TRBV7-9 with TRBJ2-7; 7 bases are shared with TRBD1. CDR3 sequence reads: CASSLQGDYEQYF. The CDR3 DNA follows: TGTGCCAGCAGCTTACAGGGGGATTACGAGCAGTACTTC.